The rows below give T cell receptor beta chains drawn from one sample of a study of OX40 agonist ivuxolimab in advanced cancers. Measured with immunoSEQ multiplex PCR; TCRdb has only the in-frame clones, and not every one. The sample lists 80,000 or so clones, around nine tenths seen once, with about 0.2% in the top ten. Sequencing used CD4+ or CD8+ T cells sorted from blood, obtained in a trial of the OX40 agonist ivuxolimab. The receptors derive from an adult with an advanced solid tumor such as melanoma, head and neck, liver or kidney cancer. Each CDR3 is given with its conserved first and last residue. D genes are given only for firm matches. Size is omitted from some rows. Given values are once, few, many or a class for expanded clones.

TRBV5-1	.	.	TRBJ2-7	CASSLVGSYEQYF	TGCGCCAGCAGCTTGGTCGGGAGCTACGAGCAGTACTTC
TRBV7-9	.	TRBD1	TRBJ1-2	CASSFNAGGNYGYTF	TGTGCCAGCAGCTTTAATGCAGGGGGCAACTATGGCTACACCTTC
TRBV9	.	.	TRBJ2-1	CASSSGGYNEQFF	TGTGCCAGCAGCAGTGGTGGCTACAATGAGCAGTTCTTC
TRBV28	once	TRBD2	TRBJ2-7	CASSLTLLAGDYEQYF	TGTGCCAGCAGTTTAACCCTACTAGCGGGAGACTACGAGCAGTACTTC
TRBV5-6	.	.	TRBJ2-1	CASSLRHLVRYNEQFF	TGTGCCAGCAGCCTCCGACACCTTGTGCGCTACAATGAGCAGTTCTTC
TRBV19	.	TRBD1	TRBJ2-1	CASSIVDRGRYNEQFF	TGTGCCAGTAGTATAGTTGACAGGGGGAGGTACAATGAGCAGTTCTTC
TRBV7-9	.	TRBD1	TRBJ2-1	CASSLGARQGHNEQFF	TGTGCCAGCAGCTTGGGGGCCAGACAGGGACACAATGAGCAGTTCTTC
TRBV5-1	.	TRBD1	TRBJ2-2	CASSLDGQGARELFF	TGCGCCAGCAGCCTGGACGGACAGGGGGCAAGGGAGCTGTTTTTT
TRBV7-8	once	TRBD2	TRBJ2-3	CASSLGDGGLAGHTQYF	TGTGCCAGCAGCCTAGGGGATGGGGGACTAGCGGGGCATACGCAGTATTTT
TRBV5-1	.	.	TRBJ2-7	CASSLEHNYEQYF	TGCGCCAGCAGCTTGGAACACAACTACGAGCAGTACTTC
TRBV5-1	.	.	TRBJ2-1	CASSLGVRDNEQFF	TGCGCCAGCAGCTTAGGGGTGCGTGACAATGAGCAGTTCTTC
TRBV7-9	.	.	TRBJ2-1	CASSLGQYNEQFF	TGTGCCAGCAGCTTAGGACAGTACAATGAGCAGTTCTTC
TRBV5-1	.	.	TRBJ1-2	CASSSLSLLGYTF	TGCGCCAGCAGCTCTTTAAGCCTCCTGGGCTACACCTTC
TRBV19	.	.	TRBJ1-4	CASSIRQTNEKLFF	TGTGCCAGTAGTATCCGACAGACTAATGAAAAACTGTTTTTT
TRBV2	once	TRBD2	TRBJ2-7	CASSEGWGSGSLAYEQYF	TGTGCCAGCAGTGAAGGATGGGGTAGCGGGAGCCTGGCCTACGAGCAGTACTTC
TRBV4-2	.	.	TRBJ2-1	CASSRDNEQFF	TGTGCCAGCAGCCGGGACAATGAGCAGTTCTTC
TRBV5-1	.	.	TRBJ1-2	CASSSSPTGRNYGYTF	TGCGCCAGCAGCTCTTCACCGACAGGTCGTAACTATGGCTACACCTTC
TRBV6-6	.	.	TRBJ1-1	CASRGGEAFF	TGTGCCAGCAGGGGAGGGGAAGCTTTCTTT
TRBV29-1	few	TRBD1	TRBJ1-1	CSARQGYTEAFF	TGCAGCGCTAGACAGGGGTACACTGAAGCTTTCTTT
TRBV28	once	TRBD2	TRBJ2-7	CASSPIVRGGSYEQYF	TGTGCCAGCAGTCCGATAGTCCGGGGGGGGTCCTACGAGCAGTACTTC
TRBV7-9	.	.	TRBJ2-1	CASSLLDNEQFF	TGTGCCAGCAGCTTATTGGACAATGAGCAGTTCTTC
TRBV23-1	.	.	TRBJ1-1	CASTPPDSPSNTEAFF	TGCGCCAGCACCCCCCCGGACAGTCCCTCGAACACTGAAGCTTTCTTT
TRBV9	.	.	TRBJ2-1	CASSEQYYNEQFF	TGTGCCAGCAGCGAGCAGTACTACAATGAGCAGTTCTTC
TRBV10-3	.	.	TRBJ2-5	CAISESRVQETQYF	TGTGCCATCAGTGAGTCCAGAGTACAAGAGACCCAGTACTTC
TRBV29-1	.	.	TRBJ2-4	CSVERGTKNIQYF	TGCAGCGTTGAAAGGGGAACCAAAAACATTCAGTACTTC
TRBV12-5	.	.	TRBJ2-1	CASGQDWGRQFF	TGTGCTAGTGGTCAAGACTGGGGGCGGCAGTTCTTC